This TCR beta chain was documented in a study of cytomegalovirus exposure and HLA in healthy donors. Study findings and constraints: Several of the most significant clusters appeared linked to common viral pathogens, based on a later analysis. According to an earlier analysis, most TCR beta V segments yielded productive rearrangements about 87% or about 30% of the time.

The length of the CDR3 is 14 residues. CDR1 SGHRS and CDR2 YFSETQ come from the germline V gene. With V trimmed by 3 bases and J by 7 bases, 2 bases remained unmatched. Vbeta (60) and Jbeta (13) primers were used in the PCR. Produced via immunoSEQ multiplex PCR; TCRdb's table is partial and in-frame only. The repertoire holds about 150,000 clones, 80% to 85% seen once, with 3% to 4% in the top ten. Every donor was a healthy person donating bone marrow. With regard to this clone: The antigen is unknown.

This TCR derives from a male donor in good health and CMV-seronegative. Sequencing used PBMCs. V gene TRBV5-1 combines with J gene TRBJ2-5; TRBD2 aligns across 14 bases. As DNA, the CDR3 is TGCGCCAGCAGCTCCGGGACTAGCGGGGGGACCCAGTACTTC. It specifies CASSSGTSGGTQYF.